The 27 T cell receptor beta chains below come from one sample, sequenced in a study of T cell responses to AZD1222 COVID-19 vaccine. The repertoire was sequenced with immunoSEQ multiplex PCR; TCRdb's copy has only in-frame clones and lacks some. The repertoire holds 150,000 to 250,000 clones, with approximately 93% as singletons. The input for sequencing was peripheral blood, taken 28 days after the second AZD1222 dose. Every receptor here comes from an adult who received the AZD1222 COVID-19 vaccine.

The gene calls are TRBV7-2 and TRBJ1-5, with 8 bases aligning to TRBD1. The CDR3 runs to 15 residues. Germline loops: CDR1 SGHTA, CDR2 FQGNSA. Unmatched junction bases numbered 8, after V lost 5 bases and J lost 5 bases. The CDR3 spells CASSVQTGDHQPQHF. CDR3 DNA: TGTGCCAGCAGCGTACAGACAGGGGACCATCAGCCCCAGCATTTT.

This clone appeared once. The V call is TRBV19, the J call TRBJ1-3; D unclear. Germline lookup yields CDR1 LNHDA and CDR2 SQIVND (reference sequence). CDR3 size: 13 residues. The V end lost 5 bases, the J end lost 0 bases, and 5 bases lay between the germline ends. CDR3 region: CASSYNSGNTIYF. As DNA, the CDR3 is TGTGCCAGTAGTTACAACTCTGGAAACACCATATATTTT.

The chain employs TRBV5-4 and TRBJ1-4, with D possibly matching TRBD1 (5 bases). The CDR3 length is 15 residues. Germline V lookup: CDR1 SGHNT, CDR2 YYREEE (reference sequence). V lost 4 bases, J lost 4 bases, and 14 bases lay in between. The CDR3 nucleotides are TGTGCCAGCAGCCGTGGCGGGGCCGGTAATGAAAAACTGTTTTTT. It specifies CASSRGGAGNEKLFF.

The chain has TRBV7-3 and TRBJ1-1; D gene unclear. The CDR3 sequence is 13 residues long. The germline CDR1 and CDR2 sequences are SGHTA and FQGTGA. V was shortened by 1 base and J by 3 bases, with 6 bases between the two germline ends. DNA for the CDR3: TGTGCCAGCAGCTTAAGTCAGGACACTGAAGCTTTCTTT. Translating gives CASSLSQDTEAFF.

The chain joins TRBV25-1 to TRBJ1-4; TRBD1 matches at 7 bases. The CDR3 is made up of 18 amino acids. Germline CDR1 and CDR2: MGHDK and SYGVNS. The V and J ends lost 4 bases and 0 bases, in that order; junction bases with no gene match: 11. The CDR3: CASSGRVGGAATNEKLFF. The CDR3 DNA is TGTGCCAGCAGTGGCCGAGTAGGGGGCGCGGCAACTAATGAAAAACTGTTTTTT.

The chain couples TRBV7-9 to TRBJ1-2, with 7 positions matching TRBD1. The CDR3 length is 17 residues. Germline CDR1 reads SEHNR; CDR2 reads FQNEAQ (reference sequence). The V and J ends lost 5 bases and 2 bases, in that order; junction bases with no gene match: 14. The CDR3 DNA follows: TGTGCCAGCAGCCCCCCGGACAGGATAGGCCAGAACTATGGCTACACCTTC. It encodes CASSPPDRIGQNYGYTF.

The J gene is TRBJ2-2, the V gene TRBV19; possible D gene TRBD1, 6 bases. The germline CDR1 and CDR2 sequences are LNHDA and SQIVND (reference sequence). V lost 8 bases, J lost 3 bases, and 13 bases lay in between. This CDR3 contains 14 residues. The chain's CDR3 is CASAGVWYTGELFF. The CDR3 DNA sequence: TGTGCCAGTGCAGGGGTTTGGTACACCGGGGAGCTGTTTTTT.

The rearrangement uses TRBV7-6 and TRBJ2-1; 15 nucleotides agree with TRBD2. Germline values: CDR1 SGHVS, CDR2 FNYEAQ. Unmatched junction bases numbered 11, after V lost 3 bases and J lost 8 bases. This CDR3 has 18 amino acids. CDR3 protein: CASSFPIGLAGGNDEQFF. The CDR3 coding sequence is TGTGCCAGCAGCTTCCCAATAGGACTAGCGGGGGGGAACGATGAGCAGTTCTTC.

The chain joins TRBV7-9 to TRBJ2-3; D unclear. CDR1 is SEHNR, CDR2 FQNEAQ, per germline (reference sequence). V lost 0 bases, J lost 4 bases, and 17 bases lay in between. This CDR3 is 17 amino acids long. CDR3 region: CASSLAAAGRDPDTQYF. CDR3 in DNA: TGTGCCAGCAGCTTAGCGGCAGCAGGCCGCGACCCAGATACGCAGTATTTT.

The V and J genes are TRBV11-3 and TRBJ2-6, with D tentatively TRBD1 (5 bases). The CDR3 is made up of 18 amino acids. Trimming took off 1 base at V and 0 bases at J, with 13 bases between the two ends. CDR1 is SGHNT and CDR2 is YENEEA in the germline V gene. The CDR3 sequence is CASSLGGRAPSGANVLTF. CDR3 coding DNA: TGTGCCAGCAGCTTAGGGGGCAGGGCCCCCTCTGGGGCCAACGTCCTGACTTTC.

The CDR3 here is CASSQDYTGFKQFF. CDR3 sequence (DNA): TGCGCCAGCAGCCAAGATTACACCGGATTTAAGCAGTTCTTC. The chain couples TRBV4-3 to TRBJ2-1; no definite D call. CDR1 and CDR2 (germline): LGHNA, YSLEER. V was pared by 0 bases and J by 11 bases, with 14 bases between. The CDR3 runs 14 residues.

This chain joins TRBV4-2 and TRBJ2-5, with 14 bases fitting TRBD2. Per the germline V gene, CDR1 is LGHNA and CDR2 is YNFKEQ. This CDR3 region has 17 residues. J gave up 5 bases and V 4 bases, and 9 bases lay outside the gene matches. This chain's CDR3 is CASSPRLAGGLRETQYF. CDR3 nucleotide sequence: TGTGCCAGCAGCCCGCGACTAGCGGGGGGGCTGCGTGAGACCCAGTACTTC.

This chain connects TRBV14 to TRBJ1-1; D gene ambiguous. V dropped 4 bases and J dropped 1 base, with 7 bases sitting between them. The CDR3 is 13 residues long. The germline CDR1 and CDR2 sequences are SGHDN and FVKESK. The CDR3 DNA sequence: TGTGCCAGCAGCCGAGGGTCGAACACTGAAGCTTTCTTT. This sequence encodes CASSRGSNTEAFF. The variable domain in full, completed from reference TRBV14 and TRBJ1-1, reads EAGVTQFPSHSVIEKGQTVTLRCDPISGHDNLYWYRRVMGKEIKFLLHFVKESKQDESGMPNNRFLAERTGGTYSTLKVQPAELEDSGVYFCASSRGSNTEAFFGQGTRLTVV.

With regard to this clone: This specimen includes other DNA sequences encoding the same CDR3. The chain links TRBV6-5 to TRBJ1-5, with D unresolved. Germline CDR1 reads MNHEY; CDR2 reads SVGAGI. V lost 0 bases and J lost 0, with 3 bases in between. This CDR3 has 14 residues. DNA of the CDR3: TGTGCCAGCAGTTACTCCTATAGCAATCAGCCCCAGCATTTT. This encodes CASSYSYSNQPQHF.

This CDR3 reads CASSWGGAQETQYF. The CDR3 coding sequence is TGTGCCAGCAGCTGGGGCGGGGCTCAAGAGACCCAGTACTTC. V usage is TRBV7-7 and J usage is TRBJ2-5; a possible D gene is TRBD2 (6 bases). From germline, CDR1 is SSHAT and CDR2 FNYEAQ (reference sequence). V shed 4 bases and J shed 2 bases, with 11 bases lying between them. This CDR3 is 14 amino acids long.

The chain combines TRBV9 with TRBJ1-2, with a possible D match to TRBD1 (6 bases). Trimming cost V 0 bases and J 3 bases, with 15 bases left between them. CDR3 length: 16 amino acids. Germline V gene lookup returns CDR1 SGDLS and CDR2 YYNGEE. The CDR3 loop is CASSVANRVDDYGYTF. Here the CDR3 DNA reads TGTGCCAGCAGCGTAGCTAACAGGGTCGACGACTATGGCTACACCTTC.

The chain couples TRBV20-1 to TRBJ1-5; 8 bases are shared with TRBD1. Trimming removed 3 bases from V and 2 bases from J; junction bases left unmatched: 3. The CDR3 sequence is 14 residues long. Germline lookup yields CDR1 DFQATT and CDR2 SNEGSKA (reference sequence). This CDR3 is CSASPTGGNQPQHF. The CDR3 region has the DNA TGCAGTGCTAGTCCGACAGGGGGCAATCAGCCCCAGCATTTT.

The chain uses TRBV7-6 and TRBJ2-5; 12 nucleotides match TRBD1. Trimming cost V 2 bases and J 5 bases; bases outside gene matches: 6. Germline CDR1 reads SGHVS; CDR2 reads FNYEAQ. The CDR3 length is 16 residues. The CDR3 DNA sequence: TGTGCCAGCAGCTTAACGGGACAGGGGGCGGGGGAGACCCAGTACTTC. This encodes CASSLTGQGAGETQYF. The full variable domain, completed using reference TRBV7-6 and TRBJ2-5, is GAGVSQSPRYKVTKRGQDVALRCDPISGHVSLYWYRQALGQGPEFLTYFNYEAQQDKSGLPNDRFSAERPEGSISTLTIQRTEQRDSAMYRCASSLTGQGAGETQYFGPGTRLLVL.

J is TRBJ1-4 and V is TRBV5-1; TRBD1 matches 7 bases. V lost 4 bases, J lost 3 bases, and 3 bases stayed unmatched. Germline CDR1 reads SGHRS; CDR2 reads YFSETQ. The CDR3 covers 14 residues. The CDR3 DNA follows: TGCGCCAGCAGCCAGGGACAGCCTAATGAAAAACTGTTTTTT. This codes for CASSQGQPNEKLFF.

The chain recombines TRBV6-2 or TRBV6-3 with TRBJ1-5; D is ambiguous. Germline CDR1 MNHEY, CDR2 SVGEGT. The CDR3 loop spans 14 amino acids. V gave up 2 bases and J gave up 4 bases, with 9 bases separating them. This CDR3 reads CASSYTRGNQPQHF. For the CDR3, the DNA is TGTGCCAGCAGTTACACTCGGGGAAATCAGCCCCAGCATTTT.

This sequence joins TRBV3-1 (or the pseudogene TRBV3-2) and TRBJ2-6; 7 nucleotides align to TRBD1. The V and J ends lost 1 base and 3 bases, in that order; junction bases with no gene match: 6. The CDR3 runs 17 residues. Germline V gives CDR1 LGHDT, CDR2 YNNKEL (reference sequence). CDR3 bases: TGTGCCAGCAGCCAAGGGAACAGGGGAAGTGGGGCCAACGTCCTGACTTTC. Its protein product is CASSQGNRGSGANVLTF.

The chain joins TRBV10-3 to TRBJ2-1, with TRBD2 matching over 11 bases. Germline values: CDR1 ENHRY, CDR2 SYGVKD. The CDR3 has 21 amino acids. V gave up 4 bases and J gave up 0 bases; unmatched junction bases: 17. The CDR3, as DNA: TGTGCCATCAGTGTTACCCGTCGAAGTCTAGCGGGGGGTAGCTCCTACAATGAGCAGTTCTTC. Amino acid sequence: CAISVTRRSLAGGSSYNEQFF.

The chain combines TRBV19 with TRBJ1-2, with D perhaps TRBD1 (5 bases). Germline V CDR1 and CDR2: LNHDA, SQIVND (reference sequence). This CDR3 has 13 residues. The ends were cut back, 7 bases at V and 8 bases at J, with 17 bases in the middle. CDR3 DNA sequence: TGTGCCAGTATCCCGGGGAGGGGAAGAGGCTACACCTTC. Protein product: CASIPGRGRGYTF.

V gene TRBV12-3 or TRBV12-4 combines with J gene TRBJ2-6; D is unresolved. Trimming pared 6 bases from V and 1 base from J, leaving 4 bases between. CDR3 length: 13 amino acids. The DNA for the CDR3 is TGTGCCAGCAGGGTTTCTGGGGCCAACGTCCTGACTTTC. Translated, it gives CASRVSGANVLTF.

This chain links TRBV13 with TRBJ1-1; D uncertain. Germline values: CDR1 PRHDT, CDR2 FYEKMQ (reference sequence). The CDR3 is made up of 14 amino acids. V was cut by 4 bases and J by 3 bases, with 12 bases left in between. The CDR3 nucleotides are TGTGCCAGCAGCTCCTCCCAAGGGCACACTGAAGCTTTCTTT. Translating gives CASSSSQGHTEAFF.

The J gene is TRBJ2-2, the V gene TRBV6-2 or TRBV6-3; TRBD1 aligns across 8 bases. The CDR3 has 14 amino acids. Looked up from germline, CDR1 is MNHEY and CDR2 is SVGEGT. J was trimmed by 7 bases and V by 6 bases; bases with no gene match: 7. In DNA form, the CDR3 reads TGTGCCAGCAGCAACGGACAGGGTAGCGGGGAGCTGTTTTTT. Translating it yields CASSNGQGSGELFF.

V and J are TRBV7-2 and TRBJ1-2; D uncertain. Germline V gives CDR1 SGHTA, CDR2 FQGNSA. The germline V and J ends were trimmed by 4 bases and 0 bases, with 9 bases remaining between them. This CDR3 has 14 residues. The CDR3 protein is CASSSFPTNYGYTF. In nucleotides, the CDR3 is TGTGCCAGCAGCTCCTTTCCCACTAACTATGGCTACACCTTC.